This T cell receptor (beta chain) was retrieved from a study of blood T cell repertoires in COVID-19. Whole-study context: COVID-19 samples, acute and convalescent, were from the United States, Italy and Spain.

Measured with immunoSEQ multiplex PCR; TCRdb has only the in-frame clones, and not every one. This sample has approximately 220,000 clones, with roughly 80% found just once. V lost 3 bases to trimming and J lost 5 bases; unmatched junction nucleotides: 12. Looked up from germline, CDR1 is LNHDA and CDR2 is SQIVND (reference sequence). This CDR3 is 16 amino acids long. Material for sequencing was peripheral blood. The chain employs TRBV19 and TRBJ1-1; TRBD1 matches at 7 bases. The source is a woman aged 80 or over with acute or convalescent COVID-19. The chain's CDR3 is CASSMGAGGRGTEAFF. For the CDR3, the DNA is TGTGCCAGTAGTATGGGGGCCGGGGGCAGGGGGACTGAAGCTTTCTTT.